The 10 T cell receptor beta chains listed next were all sequenced from one sample in a study of immunodeficiency. Study results and limitations: Productive entropy and V-J pairing of CD4+ T cells looked alike across patients and controls.

The antigens of these receptors remain unknown. Clones were sequenced by immunoSEQ multiplex PCR, and TCRdb holds only the in-frame ones, with some missing. The top ten hold 6.5% to 8.5% of the sample, which has about 2,300 clones, approximately 88% seen once. The sample consisted of CD4+ T cells from blood. All receptors come from a girl aged 5 to 17 with POLD1 deficiency.

This rearrangement joins TRBV13 to TRBJ2-7, with 9 positions matching TRBD2. Germline V gene data show CDR1 as PRHDT and CDR2 as FYEKMQ (reference sequence). V gave up 2 bases and J gave up 2 bases; unmatched junction bases: 10. The CDR3 is 17 amino acids. This chain's CDR3 is CASSLTAGGRGAYEQYF. The CDR3 DNA follows: TGTGCCAGCAGCTTAACAGCGGGAGGTAGGGGGGCCTACGAGCAGTACTTC. Filled out from reference TRBV13 and TRBJ2-7, the complete variable domain reads AAGVIQSPRHLIKEKRETATLKCYPIPRHDTVYWYQQGPGQDPQFLISFYEKMQSDKGSIPDRFSAQQFSDYHSELNMSSLELGDSALYFCASSLTAGGRGAYEQYFGPGTRLTVT.

This chain connects TRBV24-1 to TRBJ1-5, with TRBD1 matching over 9 bases. Germline loops: CDR1 KGHDR, CDR2 SFDVKD. The CDR3 runs to 21 residues. The ends lost 4 bases at V and 0 bases at J; junction bases unmatched: 18. Here the CDR3 reads CATSEDRDRVLPMYSNQPQHF. CDR3 coding DNA: TGTGCCACCAGTGAGGACCGGGACAGGGTCCTTCCTATGTATAGCAATCAGCCCCAGCATTTT.

This clone was seen just once. The chain has TRBV11-3 and TRBJ2-2; a possible D gene is TRBD1 (6 bases). The ends were cut back, 1 base at V and 2 bases at J, with 8 bases in the middle. Germline values: CDR1 SGHNT, CDR2 YENEEA. The CDR3 runs to 15 residues. CDR3 sequence (DNA): TGTGCCAGCAGCTTAGCACAGGGAAACACCGGGGAGCTGTTTTTT. Its protein is CASSLAQGNTGELFF.

The chain has TRBV18 and TRBJ1-5; perhaps TRBD1 as D (6 bases). CDR3 length: 14 residues. In germline, CDR1 is KGHSH, CDR2 LQKENI. Trimming took 2 bases from V and 5 from J, leaving 10 bases between them. The CDR3 loop reads CASSPGGGDQPQHF. The CDR3 DNA follows: TGTGCCAGCTCACCAGGGGGCGGGGATCAGCCCCAGCATTTT.

The rearrangement joins TRBV6-1 to TRBJ2-7; TRBD1 or TRBD2 may be the D gene (6 bases each). With 2 bases removed from V and 6 bases from J, the gap between germline ends came to 11 bases. Germline CDR1 MNHNS, CDR2 SASEGT. The length of the CDR3 is 13 residues. The DNA of the CDR3 is TGTGCCAGCAGTGAAAGGGGGGTAGGCGAGCAGTACTTC. It codes for CASSERGVGEQYF.

The genes are TRBV5-4 and TRBJ2-3; D assignment may be TRBD1 or TRBD2 (6 bases each). This CDR3 contains 16 residues. Germline CDR1 SGHNT, CDR2 YYREEE (reference sequence). Between the trimmed V and J ends, which lost 0 bases and 5 bases, there was a span of 16 bases. CDR3 bases: TGTGCCAGCAGCTTGGTACTATCCGGGGGCAGAGATACGCAGTATTTT. Encoded protein: CASSLVLSGGRDTQYF.

This clone showed up just once. The chain links TRBV12-3 or TRBV12-4 to TRBJ2-1; D ambiguous. Trimming took off 3 bases at V and 9 bases at J, with 6 bases between the two ends. The CDR3 extends over 11 amino acids. As DNA, the CDR3 is TGTGCCAGCAGTTTTTCTGTTGAGCAGTTCTTC. Protein: CASSFSVEQFF.

The chain has TRBV3-1 (or the pseudogene TRBV3-2) and TRBJ1-6; no definite D call. This CDR3 is 14 amino acids long. The germline V gene encodes CDR1 LGHDT and CDR2 YNNKEL (reference sequence). With 3 bases removed from V and 7 bases from J, the gap between germline ends came to 10 bases. The CDR3 sequence: CASSQLMGNSPLHF. CDR3 nucleotide sequence: TGTGCCAGCAGCCAGCTCATGGGGAATTCACCCCTCCACTTT.

The rearrangement uses TRBV7-8 and TRBJ2-7; D is perhaps TRBD2 (5 bases). Trimming removed 6 bases from V and 3 bases from J, with 12 bases in between. The CDR3 runs 13 residues. CDR1 and CDR2 (germline): SGHVS, FQNEAQ. The DNA of the CDR3 is TGTGCCAGCAGTTCCTTAGGAGGCTACGAGCAGTACTTC. Its protein is CASSSLGGYEQYF.

The rearrangement joins TRBV3-1 (or the pseudogene TRBV3-2) to TRBJ2-4, with D uncertain. Germline CDR1 LGHDT, CDR2 YNNKEL (reference sequence). CDR3 size: 13 residues. V lost 0 bases and J 6 bases, leaving 6 bases between the germline ends. This CDR3 reads CASSQDYLNIQYF. CDR3 sequence (DNA): TGTGCCAGCAGCCAAGATTATTTAAACATTCAGTACTTC.